The sequence of this TCR beta chain was determined in a study of STAT5B mutations in CD4+ large granular lymphocyte leukemia. This clone was counted between two and nine times. Sequencing was at survey level. TCRdb's copy holds only in-frame clones and misses some; the assay was immunoSEQ multiplex PCR. This sample yields 25,000 to 35,000 clones, of which 60% to 80% are seen a single time; about 0.45% belongs to the top ten. Sample: CD4+ T cells from blood buffy coats. The sequence came from a human donor in good health.

Here the CDR3 reads CASSPHGDEQYF. CDR3 in DNA: TGTGCCAGCAGCCCCCATGGGGACGAGCAGTACTTC. The gene calls are TRBV14 and TRBJ2-7; no firm D call. The CDR3 runs 12 residues. Germline V CDR1 and CDR2: SGHDN, FVKESK. Trimming took off 4 bases at V and 5 bases at J, with 9 bases between the two ends.